These T cell receptor beta chains were read from a single sample in a study of cytomegalovirus exposure and HLA in healthy donors. Assay used: immunoSEQ multiplex PCR; TCRdb lists only in-frame clones, some missing. The table shows 90,000 or so clones, with around four fifths occurring only once. Sequencing was done on a sample of PBMCs. The receptors originated from a male donor in good health and CMV-seropositive. Each CDR3 is given with its conserved first and last residue. A D gene is named only where the DNA matches it firmly. For some rows the clone size is stated as once, few or many, or as a class when expanded; others skip it.

D	V	size	J	CDR3	DNA
NA	TRBV4-2	NA	TRBJ2-7	CASSQEADTLVSYEQYF	TGTGCCAGCAGCCAAGAGGCGGACACCCTAGTCTCCTACGAGCAGTACTTC
TRBD2	TRBV5-4	NA	TRBJ2-3	CASSLGASGRSRDTQYF	TGTGCCAGCAGCTTGGGCGCTAGCGGGCGATCTCGGGATACGCAGTATTTT
TRBD1	TRBV27	NA	TRBJ1-2	CASSTRTGQTVYGYTF	TGTGCCAGCAGTACACGGACAGGCCAAACAGTATATGGCTACACCTTC
TRBD2	TRBV28	NA	TRBJ2-7	CASQFWGRLAGSHEQYF	TGTGCCTCTCAGTTTTGGGGGCGACTAGCGGGAAGTCACGAGCAGTACTTC
TRBD1	TRBV7-8	NA	TRBJ1-6	CASSLSSRGYYNSPLHF	TGTGCCAGCAGCTTATCCTCCAGGGGGTACTATAATTCACCCCTCCACTTT
TRBD1	TRBV7-9	NA	TRBJ1-2	CASSFWDSFYGYTF	TGTGCCAGCAGCTTCTGGGACAGCTTCTATGGCTACACCTTC
TRBD1	TRBV14	few	TRBJ1-5	CASSRNRDRGNQPQHF	TGTGCCAGCAGCCGTAACCGGGACAGGGGTAATCAGCCCCAGCATTTT
NA	TRBV5-1	NA	TRBJ2-5	CASSPYGGTQYF	TGCGCCAGCAGCCCCTACGGGGGGACCCAGTACTTC
NA	TRBV7-6	NA	TRBJ2-2	CASSSGTQYTGELFF	TGTGCCAGCAGCTCCGGGACACAATACACCGGGGAGCTGTTTTTT
TRBD1	TRBV4-1	NA	TRBJ1-4	CASSQGDRVEEKLFF	TGCGCCAGCAGCCAAGGGGACAGGGTGGAAGAAAAACTGTTTTTT
TRBD2	TRBV9	NA	TRBJ2-3	CASNFHGGGADTQYF	TGTGCCAGCAATTTTCATGGGGGAGGGGCGGATACGCAGTATTTT
TRBD2	TRBV14	NA	TRBJ2-6	CASSHADGRSGANVLTF	TGTGCCAGCAGCCATGCTGACGGGAGGTCTGGGGCCAACGTCCTGACTTTC
NA	TRBV5-8	NA	TRBJ2-1	CASSKQGGAHLYNEQFF	TGTGCCAGCAGCAAGCAAGGGGGGGCGCACCTCTACAATGAGCAGTTCTTC
TRBD1	TRBV4-1	NA	TRBJ2-7	CASSQERTGRSYEQYF	TGCGCCAGCAGCCAAGAACGGACAGGGCGTTCCTACGAGCAGTACTTC
TRBD2	TRBV19	NA	TRBJ2-1	CASSVLAGADNEQFF	TGTGCCAGTAGTGTACTAGCGGGGGCCGACAATGAGCAGTTCTTC
TRBD1	TRBV5-1	NA	TRBJ2-2	CASSWSRDRGRTGELFF	TGCGCCAGCAGCTGGTCCCGGGACAGGGGTCGTACCGGGGAGCTGTTTTTT
NA	TRBV27	NA	TRBJ2-7	CASSLSAQNEQYF	TGTGCCAGCAGTTTAAGCGCCCAAAACGAGCAGTACTTC
NA	TRBV18	NA	TRBJ2-1	CASSPTHSYNEQFF	TGTGCCAGCTCACCGACTCACTCCTACAATGAGCAGTTCTTC
NA	TRBV25-1	NA	TRBJ2-2	CASSGERDTGELFF	TGTGCCAGCAGTGGCGAGCGGGACACCGGGGAGCTGTTTTTT
NA	TRBV7-9	NA	TRBJ1-3	CASSPVGGSGNTIYF	TGTGCCAGCAGCCCCGTGGGGGGGTCAGGAAACACCATATATTTT
TRBD2	TRBV7-2	NA	TRBJ2-3	CASSFGLDADTQYF	TGTGCCAGCAGCTTTGGACTAGATGCAGATACGCAGTATTTT
TRBD2	TRBV29-1	NA	TRBJ2-7	CSVAGTSGRNYEQYF	TGCAGCGTTGCCGGGACTAGCGGGAGGAACTACGAGCAGTACTTC
TRBD1	TRBV5-6	NA	TRBJ1-2	CASSPGTGREAYGYTF	TGTGCCAGCAGCCCGGGGACAGGGAGAGAGGCCTATGGCTACACCTTC
TRBD1	TRBV7-8	NA	TRBJ1-2	CASSLLTGTGISGGYTF	TGTGCCAGCAGCTTACTGACCGGGACAGGGATATCGGGTGGCTACACCTTC
NA	TRBV13	NA	TRBJ2-2	CASSVRQEYTGELFF	TGTGCCAGCAGCGTCAGACAGGAATACACCGGGGAGCTGTTTTTT
TRBD2	TRBV4-2	few	TRBJ2-3	CASSQETLAGDLTDTQYF	TGTGCCAGCAGCCAAGAAACCCTAGCGGGGGACCTCACAGATACGCAGTATTTT
TRBD1	TRBV19	NA	TRBJ1-4	CASSSGQGRGEKLFF	TGTGCCAGTAGTTCGGGACAGGGGAGAGGGGAAAAACTGTTTTTT
TRBD2	TRBV4-1	NA	TRBJ2-1	CASSHSSGRSNEQFF	TGCGCCAGCAGCCACTCTAGCGGGAGATCCAATGAGCAGTTCTTC
NA	TRBV4-1	NA	TRBJ2-3	CASSQEELGGTDTQYF	TGCGCCAGCAGCCAAGAAGAACTAGGAGGTACAGATACGCAGTATTTT
NA	TRBV28	NA	TRBJ1-2	CASSLSPGVRNYGYTF	TGTGCCAGCAGTTTATCCCCAGGCGTTCGAAACTATGGCTACACCTTC
NA	TRBV4-1	NA	TRBJ1-1	CASSQERGTEAFF	TGCGCCAGCAGCCAAGAACGGGGTACTGAAGCTTTCTTT
NA	TRBV6-5	NA	TRBJ2-2	CASSYAKPSTGELFF	TGTGCCAGCAGTTACGCGAAACCGAGTACCGGGGAGCTGTTTTTT
TRBD1	TRBV19	NA	TRBJ2-5	CASSSQGAAKGTQYF	TGTGCCAGTAGTTCTCAGGGGGCCGCAAAGGGGACCCAGTACTTC
NA	TRBV6-6	NA	TRBJ1-5	CATGVDQPQHF	TGTGCCACCGGAGTTGATCAGCCCCAGCATTTT
NA	TRBV27	NA	TRBJ2-5	CASRGLQETQYF	TGTGCCAGCAGGGGGCTGCAAGAGACCCAGTACTTC
TRBD2	TRBV4-2	NA	TRBJ2-3	CASSTRLAGGTDTQYF	TGTGCCAGCAGCACCCGACTAGCGGGGGGCACAGATACGCAGTATTTT
NA	TRBV6-5	few	TRBJ2-1	CASPRNWGWGNEQFF	TGTGCCAGCCCCCGTAATTGGGGCTGGGGCAATGAGCAGTTCTTC
TRBD1	TRBV19	NA	TRBJ1-6	CASTPGQGRDSPLHF	TGTGCCAGTACTCCAGGACAGGGACGGGATTCACCCCTCCACTTT
NA	TRBV28	NA	TRBJ2-2	CASSLSGAGELFF	TGTGCCAGCAGTTTATCCGGTGCCGGGGAGCTGTTTTTT
TRBD2	TRBV5-1	NA	TRBJ2-5	CASSLAGTTLQETQYF	TGCGCCAGCAGCTTGGCCGGGACTACCCTCCAAGAGACCCAGTACTTC
NA	TRBV6-1	few	TRBJ2-7	CASSEAPSFRAYEQYF	TGTGCCAGCAGTGAAGCGCCGAGTTTTCGGGCCTACGAGCAGTACTTC
TRBD1	TRBV6-6	NA	TRBJ1-2	CASSDRGHGYTF	TGTGCCAGCAGTGACAGGGGACATGGCTACACCTTC
NA	TRBV15	NA	TRBJ2-7	CATSREGTSRDEQYF	TGTGCCACCAGCAGAGAGGGAACCTCCAGGGACGAGCAGTACTTC
NA	TRBV25-1	once	TRBJ1-2	CASSLVGDYGYTF	TGTGCCAGCAGCCTAGTGGGTGACTATGGCTACACCTTC
NA	TRBV6-1	few	TRBJ1-1	CASSLSGNTEAFF	TGTGCCAGCAGTTTGTCGGGGAACACTGAAGCTTTCTTT
TRBD2	TRBV30	NA	TRBJ2-5	CAWSRSGAGAQYF	TGTGCCTGGAGTCGTAGCGGGGCGGGGGCCCAGTACTTC